These 22 T cell receptor beta chains originate from one sample sequenced in a study of T cell responses to AZD1222 COVID-19 vaccine. Clones were sequenced by immunoSEQ multiplex PCR, and TCRdb holds only the in-frame ones, with some missing. Here the sample spans 86,000 or so clones, just over 90% being singletons. This specimen consisted of peripheral blood, obtained 28 days after the second AZD1222 dose. These receptors came from an adult who received the AZD1222 COVID-19 vaccine.

The chain joins TRBV5-1 to TRBJ2-7, with D unclear. The CDR3 spans 13 residues. Trimming took off 0 bases at V and 0 bases at J, with 4 bases between the two ends. Germline values: CDR1 SGHRS, CDR2 YFSETQ. The CDR3 loop reads CASSLGSSYEQYF. The DNA for the CDR3 is TGCGCCAGCAGCTTGGGTAGCTCCTACGAGCAGTACTTC.

The J gene is TRBJ1-2, the V gene TRBV28; D gene uncertain. The CDR3 sequence is 12 residues long. CDR1 MDHEN and CDR2 SYDVKM come from the germline V gene. V gave up 10 bases and J gave up 8 bases, with 17 bases separating them. CDR3 residues: CATLFRALGYTF. CDR3 DNA sequence: TGTGCCACCTTATTTCGGGCTTTGGGCTACACCTTC.

The genes are TRBV5-1 and TRBJ2-7, with D hard to call. The CDR3 covers 13 residues. Between the trimmed V and J ends, which lost 4 bases and 3 bases, there was a span of 11 bases. The V gene's germline CDR1 is SGHRS and CDR2 YFSETQ. The CDR3 bases are TGCGCCAGCAGCCCCCAAGGAGACTACGAGCAGTACTTC. Protein product: CASSPQGDYEQYF.

The rearrangement joins TRBV2 to TRBJ2-6; 8 bases map to TRBD1. V lost 11 bases and J lost 0; bases outside the gene matches: 12. This CDR3 has 17 residues. Per germline, CDR1 SNHLY and CDR2 FYNNEI. The CDR3 sequence: CALQGAKAGSGANVLTF. The CDR3 DNA reads TGTGCCCTCCAGGGGGCGAAGGCTGGCTCTGGGGCCAACGTCCTGACTTTC.

The chain is built from TRBV9 and TRBJ2-1, with a weak D call TRBD1 (5 bases). V was cut by 2 bases and J by 3 bases, with 12 bases left in between. The CDR3 contains 15 residues. Germline CDR1 reads SGDLS; CDR2 reads YYNGEE. This CDR3 is CASSVQGRNYNEQFF. Here the CDR3 DNA reads TGTGCCAGCAGCGTTCAGGGTAGAAACTACAATGAGCAGTTCTTC.

Of note for this clone: Other DNA sequences in this specimen translate into the identical CDR3. The rearrangement uses TRBV20-1 and TRBJ1-5, with D perhaps matching TRBD1 (5 bases). The germline V gene encodes CDR1 DFQATT and CDR2 SNEGSKA (reference sequence). Between the trimmed V and J ends, which lost 3 bases and 4 bases, there was a span of 7 bases. The CDR3 consists of 12 residues. The DNA of the CDR3 is TGCAGTGCTAGTAGGGGAAATCAGCCCCAGCATTTT. Protein product: CSASRGNQPQHF.

The chain links TRBV5-1 to TRBJ1-2; D not resolved. V lost 4 bases, J lost 3 bases, and 10 bases lay in between. The CDR3 is 13 amino acids. CDR1 SGHRS and CDR2 YFSETQ come from the germline V gene. CDR3 in amino acids: CASSDTLYYGYTF. CDR3 sequence (DNA): TGCGCCAGCAGCGATACACTATACTATGGCTACACCTTC. Together with reference TRBV5-1 and TRBJ1-2, the CDR3 gives the full variable domain: KAGVTQTPRYLIKTRGQQVTLSCSPISGHRSVSWYQQTPGQGLQFLFEYFSETQRNKGNFPGRFSGRQFSNSRSEMNVSTLELGDSALYLCASSDTLYYGYTFGSGTRLTVV.

The chain is built from TRBV2 and TRBJ1-2; maybe TRBD1 (5 bases). The ends were cut back, 6 bases at V and 8 bases at J, with 13 bases in the middle. The CDR3 is 12 amino acids. Looked up from germline, CDR1 is SNHLY and CDR2 is FYNNEI. The CDR3 is CASSGDHSGYTF. The CDR3, as DNA: TGTGCCAGCAGCGGGGACCACTCAGGCTACACCTTC.

The chain uses TRBV7-3 and TRBJ2-3; no firm D call. Germline CDR1 SGHTA, CDR2 FQGTGA. V dropped 0 bases and J dropped 3 bases, with 7 bases sitting between them. This CDR3 has 14 amino acids. The CDR3 reads CASSLTLGTDTQYF. The CDR3 DNA reads as TGTGCCAGCAGCTTAACTCTGGGGACAGATACGCAGTATTTT.

This chain uses TRBV7-2 with TRBJ2-1; D ambiguous. Per the germline V gene, CDR1 is SGHTA and CDR2 is FQGNSA. V was trimmed by 3 bases and J by 9 bases, leaving 12 bases between them. This CDR3 region has 13 residues. CDR3 in amino acids: CASSFLRQAEQFF. CDR3 nucleotides: TGTGCCAGCAGCTTCCTACGACAAGCTGAGCAGTTCTTC.

J is TRBJ2-7 and V is TRBV18, with 7 bases matching TRBD1. The CDR3 has 16 residues. CDR1 and CDR2 from the germline V gene are KGHSH and LQKENI. The V segment lost 5 bases and the J segment 5 bases; nucleotides outside the gene matches: 15. CDR3 nucleotides: TGTGCCAGCTCAGCCCACCCTCCGGGACAGTTAAACGAGCAGTACTTC. It specifies CASSAHPPGQLNEQYF.

A single count supports this clone. V and J are TRBV6-5 and TRBJ1-1, with 10 bases identical to TRBD1. The germline V gene has CDR1 MNHEY and CDR2 SVGAGI. This CDR3 region has 14 residues. The V and J ends lost 6 bases and 4 bases, in that order; junction bases with no gene match: 5. This CDR3 reads CASSWDRGGTEAFF. The CDR3 coding sequence is TGTGCCAGCAGCTGGGACAGGGGAGGCACTGAAGCTTTCTTT.

The rearrangement links TRBV3-1 (or the pseudogene TRBV3-2) to TRBJ2-1, with D perhaps matching TRBD1 (5 bases). Germline V gene sequence: CDR1 LGHDT, CDR2 YNNKEL (reference sequence). CDR3 size: 13 residues. The V gene lost 4 bases and the J gene lost 8 bases, with 12 bases spanning the gap. CDR3 coding DNA: TGTGCCAGCAGCCTGGGGCTTGGGGATGAGCAGTTCTTC. Protein product: CASSLGLGDEQFF.

The chain combines TRBV2 with TRBJ1-1; D remains unclear. V was shortened by 5 bases and J by 11 bases, with 12 bases between the two germline ends. This CDR3 spans 11 amino acids. The germline CDR1 and CDR2 sequences are SNHLY and FYNNEI. Here the CDR3 DNA reads TGTGCCAGCAGTAATAATCAACGGGCTTTCTTT. This encodes CASSNNQRAFF.

The chain uses TRBV15 and TRBJ2-2, with D maybe TRBD2 (6 bases). Trimming cost V 5 bases and J 1 base, with 14 bases left between them. Germline CDR1 and CDR2: LNHNV and YYDKDF (reference sequence). The length of the CDR3 is 16 residues. The CDR3 protein is CATSVRGGVNTGELFF. DNA for the CDR3: TGTGCCACCAGCGTAAGGGGCGGGGTGAACACCGGGGAGCTGTTTTTT.

The J gene is TRBJ1-2, the V gene TRBV27; D might be TRBD1 (6 bases). V was clipped by 5 bases and J by 6 bases, with 16 bases between them. The CDR3 contains 14 residues. Germline lookup yields CDR1 MNHEY and CDR2 SMNVEV (reference sequence). The CDR3 sequence is CASSVPGHKDGYTF. CDR3 nucleotides: TGTGCCAGCAGTGTACCGGGACATAAGGATGGCTACACCTTC.

The V gene is TRBV5-8, the J gene TRBJ1-5; 8 nucleotides agree with TRBD1. The CDR3 runs to 16 residues. The germline gives CDR1 SGHTS, CDR2 YDEGEE. The V and J ends lost 3 bases and 6 bases, in that order; junction bases with no gene match: 11. The CDR3 sequence is CASSSPGTGFRQPQHF. CDR3 coding DNA: TGTGCCAGCAGCTCTCCCGGGACAGGTTTCCGTCAGCCCCAGCATTTT.

CDR3 nucleotides: TGTGCCAGCAGTGACAGGGGCCCAATGTTCGAGCAGTACTTC. Translating gives CASSDRGPMFEQYF. The chain joins TRBV6-1 to TRBJ2-7; the D gene is possibly TRBD1 (6 bases). CDR3 length equals 14 residues. The V end was cut by 3 bases, the J end by 6 bases, with 15 bases between. Germline lookup yields CDR1 MNHNS and CDR2 SASEGT.

This clone was seen a few times. J is TRBJ1-2 and V is TRBV10-2, with unresolved D. The CDR3 extends over 13 amino acids. Trimming took off 6 bases at V and 4 bases at J, with 12 bases between the two ends. CDR1 and CDR2 from the germline V gene are WSHSY and SAAADI. The CDR3 sequence is CASRISESYGYTF. CDR3 sequence (DNA): TGCGCCAGCAGGATTTCGGAGAGCTATGGCTACACCTTC.

The CDR3 DNA sequence: TGTGCCTGGAGTGTCAACAGTAGAAACACCATATATTTT. It yields the protein CAWSVNSRNTIYF. This chain links TRBV30 with TRBJ1-3, with no clear D. Trimming shortened V by 0 bases and J by 5 bases, and 8 bases separated the two germline ends. Germline V gene sequence: CDR1 GTSNPN, CDR2 SVGIG (reference sequence). This CDR3 has 13 residues.

V is TRBV6-5 and J is TRBJ2-7; 8 bases are a match to TRBD1. This CDR3 has 14 residues. CDR1 and CDR2 (germline): MNHEY, SVGAGI. V gave up 7 bases and J gave up 7 bases; unmatched junction bases: 12. The CDR3 reads CASTSRTGRKEQYF. The CDR3 region has the DNA TGTGCCAGCACCAGCCGGACAGGGAGAAAGGAGCAGTACTTC.

The chain links TRBV21-1 to TRBJ2-7; TRBD1 was called by the table and not checked on the DNA. TRBV21-1 is marked as a pseudogene. The CDR3 length is 12 residues. The CDR3 loop is CAIRGHIYEQYF. The CDR3, as DNA: TGTGCCATTAGAGGACACATATACGAGCAGTACTTC.